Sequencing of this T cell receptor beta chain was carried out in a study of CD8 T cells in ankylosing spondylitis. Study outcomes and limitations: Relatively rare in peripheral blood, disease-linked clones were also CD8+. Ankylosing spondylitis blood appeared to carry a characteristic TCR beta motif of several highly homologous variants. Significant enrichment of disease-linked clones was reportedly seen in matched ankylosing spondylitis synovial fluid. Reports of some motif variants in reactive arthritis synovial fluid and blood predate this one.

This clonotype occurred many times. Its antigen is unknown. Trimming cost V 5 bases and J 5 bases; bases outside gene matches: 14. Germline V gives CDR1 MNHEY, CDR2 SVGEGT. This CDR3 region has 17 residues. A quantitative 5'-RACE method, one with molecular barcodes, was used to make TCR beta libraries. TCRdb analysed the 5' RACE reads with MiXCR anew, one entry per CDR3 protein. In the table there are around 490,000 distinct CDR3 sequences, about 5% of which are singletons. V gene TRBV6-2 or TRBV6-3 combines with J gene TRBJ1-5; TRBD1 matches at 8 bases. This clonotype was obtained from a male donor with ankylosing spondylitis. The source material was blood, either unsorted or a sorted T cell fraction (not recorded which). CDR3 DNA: TGTGCCAGCAGTCCCGGGCCCGTGACAGGGGTGGATCAGCCCCAGCATTTT. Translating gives CASSPGPVTGVDQPQHF.